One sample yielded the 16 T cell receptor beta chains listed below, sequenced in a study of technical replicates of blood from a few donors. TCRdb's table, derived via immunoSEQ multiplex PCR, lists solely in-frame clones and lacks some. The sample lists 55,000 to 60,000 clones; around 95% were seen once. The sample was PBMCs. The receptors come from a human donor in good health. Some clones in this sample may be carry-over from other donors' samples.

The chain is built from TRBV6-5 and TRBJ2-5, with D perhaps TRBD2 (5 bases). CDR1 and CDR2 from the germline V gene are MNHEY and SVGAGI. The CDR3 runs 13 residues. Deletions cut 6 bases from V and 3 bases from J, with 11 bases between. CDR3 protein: CASRPLGKETQYF. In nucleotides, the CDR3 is TGTGCCAGCAGACCACTAGGAAAAGAGACCCAGTACTTC.

CDR3 nucleotide sequence: TGTGCCAGCACCCCGACTAGCGGGAGGATCACAGATACGCAGTATTTT. It codes for CASTPTSGRITDTQYF. The chain recombines TRBV6-6 with TRBJ2-3; 13 bases agree with TRBD2. The J segment lost 2 bases and the V segment lost 7 bases, leaving 6 bases of the junction unmatched. The CDR3 length is 16 residues. Germline V gene sequence: CDR1 MNHNY, CDR2 SVGAGI (reference sequence).

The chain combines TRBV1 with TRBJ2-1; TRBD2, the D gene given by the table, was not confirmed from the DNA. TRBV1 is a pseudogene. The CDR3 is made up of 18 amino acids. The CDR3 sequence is CTSSQERDGGGAKNEQFF. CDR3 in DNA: TGCACCAGCAGCCAAGAGAGGGACGGCGGGGGGGCTAAGAATGAGCAGTTCTTC.

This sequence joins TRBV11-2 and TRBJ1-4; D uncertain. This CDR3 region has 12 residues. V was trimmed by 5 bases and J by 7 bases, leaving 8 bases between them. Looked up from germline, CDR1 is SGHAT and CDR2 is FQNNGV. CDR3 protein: CASSASGEKLFF. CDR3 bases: TGTGCCAGCAGCGCCTCGGGTGAAAAACTGTTTTTT.

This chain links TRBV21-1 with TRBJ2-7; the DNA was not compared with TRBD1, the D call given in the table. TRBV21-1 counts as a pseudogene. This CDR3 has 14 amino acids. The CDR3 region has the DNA TGTGCCAGCCCCAGACCGGGACAGGGTTTCGAGCAGTACTTC. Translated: CASPRPGQGFEQYF.

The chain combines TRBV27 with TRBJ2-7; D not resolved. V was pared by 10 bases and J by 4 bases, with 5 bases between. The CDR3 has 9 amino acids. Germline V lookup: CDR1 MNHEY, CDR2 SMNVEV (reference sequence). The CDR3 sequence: CATPYEQYF. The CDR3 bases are TGTGCCACCCCGTACGAGCAGTACTTC.

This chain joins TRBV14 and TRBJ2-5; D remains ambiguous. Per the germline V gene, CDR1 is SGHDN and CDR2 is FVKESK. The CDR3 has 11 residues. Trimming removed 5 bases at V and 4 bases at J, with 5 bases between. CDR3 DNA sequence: TGTGCCAGCAGCAAGAGAGAGACCCAGTACTTC. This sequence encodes CASSKRETQYF.

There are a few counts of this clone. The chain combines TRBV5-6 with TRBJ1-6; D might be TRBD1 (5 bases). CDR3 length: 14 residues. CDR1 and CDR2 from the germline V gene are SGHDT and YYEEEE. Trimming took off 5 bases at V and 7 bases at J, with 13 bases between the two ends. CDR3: CASRMGQGNSPLHF. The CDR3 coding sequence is TGTGCCAGCAGAATGGGCCAGGGCAATTCACCCCTCCACTTT.

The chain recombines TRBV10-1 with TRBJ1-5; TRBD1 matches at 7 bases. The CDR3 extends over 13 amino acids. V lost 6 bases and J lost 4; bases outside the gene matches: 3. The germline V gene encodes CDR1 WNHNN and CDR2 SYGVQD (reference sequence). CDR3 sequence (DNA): TGCGCCAGCAGAGACAGGGCTAATCAGCCCCAGCATTTT. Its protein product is CASRDRANQPQHF.

The CDR3 sequence is CASSPEASLETQYF. In DNA, the CDR3 is TGTGCCAGCAGCCCAGAGGCCTCCCTAGAGACCCAGTACTTC. The chain is built from TRBV5-4 and TRBJ2-5; no definite D call. The CDR3 loop spans 14 amino acids. Trimming removed 4 bases at V and 4 bases at J, with 14 bases between. Germline CDR1 SGHNT, CDR2 YYREEE (reference sequence).

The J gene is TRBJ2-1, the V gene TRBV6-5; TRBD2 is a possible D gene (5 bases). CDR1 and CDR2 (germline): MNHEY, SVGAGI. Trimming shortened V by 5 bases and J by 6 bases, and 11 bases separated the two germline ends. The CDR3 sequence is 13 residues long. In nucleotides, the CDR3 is TGTGCCAGCAGTGGAAGGCGGGTCAATGAGCAGTTCTTC. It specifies CASSGRRVNEQFF.

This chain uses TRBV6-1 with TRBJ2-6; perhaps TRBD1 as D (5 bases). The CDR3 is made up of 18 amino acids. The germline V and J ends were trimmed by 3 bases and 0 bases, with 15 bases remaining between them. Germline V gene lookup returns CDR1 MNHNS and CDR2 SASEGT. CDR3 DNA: TGTGCCAGCAGTGACAGGGAACCAATACTCTCTGGGGCCAACGTCCTGACTTTC. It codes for CASSDREPILSGANVLTF.

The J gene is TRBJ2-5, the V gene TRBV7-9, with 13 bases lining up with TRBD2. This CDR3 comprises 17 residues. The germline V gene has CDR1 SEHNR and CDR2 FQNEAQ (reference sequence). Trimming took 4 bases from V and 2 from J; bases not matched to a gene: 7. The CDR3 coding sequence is TGTGCCAGCAGCTCAGTTGGGACTAGCGGGGATCAAGAGACCCAGTACTTC. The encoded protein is CASSSVGTSGDQETQYF.

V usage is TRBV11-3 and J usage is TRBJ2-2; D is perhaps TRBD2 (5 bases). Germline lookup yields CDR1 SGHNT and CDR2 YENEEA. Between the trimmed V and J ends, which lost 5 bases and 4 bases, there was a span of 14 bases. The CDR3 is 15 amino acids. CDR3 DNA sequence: TGTGCCAGCAGCAAGAGGGAGCGGCCCACCGGGGAGCTGTTTTTT. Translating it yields CASSKRERPTGELFF.

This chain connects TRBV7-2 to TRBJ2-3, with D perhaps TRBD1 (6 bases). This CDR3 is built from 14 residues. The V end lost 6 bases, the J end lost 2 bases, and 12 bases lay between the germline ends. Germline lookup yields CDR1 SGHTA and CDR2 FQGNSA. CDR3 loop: CASSWTVDTDTQYF. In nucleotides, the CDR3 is TGTGCCAGCAGTTGGACAGTAGACACAGATACGCAGTATTTT.

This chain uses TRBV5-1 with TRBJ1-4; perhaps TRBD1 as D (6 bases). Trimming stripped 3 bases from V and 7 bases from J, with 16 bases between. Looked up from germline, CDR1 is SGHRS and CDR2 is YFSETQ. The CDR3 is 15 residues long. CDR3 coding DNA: TGCGCCAGCAGCTCTGGTACAGGGCTGGCTGAAAAACTGTTTTTT. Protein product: CASSSGTGLAEKLFF.